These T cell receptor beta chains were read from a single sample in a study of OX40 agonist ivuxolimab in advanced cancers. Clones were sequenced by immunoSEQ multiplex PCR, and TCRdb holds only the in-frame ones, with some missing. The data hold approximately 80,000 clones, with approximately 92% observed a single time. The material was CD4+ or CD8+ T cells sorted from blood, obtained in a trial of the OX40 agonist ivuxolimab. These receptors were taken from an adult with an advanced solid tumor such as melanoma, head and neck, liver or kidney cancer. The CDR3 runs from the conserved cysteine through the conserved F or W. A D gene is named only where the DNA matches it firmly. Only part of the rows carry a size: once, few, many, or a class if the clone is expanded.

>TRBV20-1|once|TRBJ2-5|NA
CRVDTEETQYF
TGCAGGGTCGACACCGAGGAGACCCAGTACTTC
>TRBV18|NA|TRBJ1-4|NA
CASSLKLGQDNEKLFF
TGTGCCAGCTCACTGAAACTGGGGCAGGATAATGAAAAACTGTTTTTT
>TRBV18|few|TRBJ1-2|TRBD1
CASSPTGNYGYTF
TGTGCCAGCTCTCCGACAGGGAACTATGGCTACACCTTC
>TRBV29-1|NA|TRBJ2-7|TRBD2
CSGTGLAGGEQYF
TGCAGCGGCACCGGACTAGCGGGAGGCGAGCAGTACTTC
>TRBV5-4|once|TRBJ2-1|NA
CASSRESSTHEQFF
TGTGCCAGCAGCCGTGAGTCCAGCACCCATGAGCAGTTCTTC
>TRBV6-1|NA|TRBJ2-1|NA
CASVGAHEQFF
TGTGCCAGCGTAGGGGCCCATGAGCAGTTCTTC
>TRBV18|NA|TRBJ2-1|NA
CASSPQGPGNEQFF
TGTGCCAGCTCACCACAGGGACCCGGCAATGAGCAGTTCTTC
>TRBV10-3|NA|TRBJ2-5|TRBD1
CASSTGTGGSETQYF
TGTGCCAGTTCGACCGGGACAGGGGGCAGCGAGACCCAGTACTTC
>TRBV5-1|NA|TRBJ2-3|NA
CASSPESGDTQYF
TGCGCCAGCAGCCCGGAATCAGGGGATACGCAGTATTTT
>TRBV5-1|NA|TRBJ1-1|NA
CASGAGEMNTEAFF
TGCGCCAGCGGTGCAGGGGAGATGAACACTGAAGCTTTCTTT
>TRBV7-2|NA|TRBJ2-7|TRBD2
CASSLHGLAGYEQYF
TGTGCCAGCAGCTTACATGGACTAGCGGGATACGAGCAGTACTTC
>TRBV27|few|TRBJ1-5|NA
CASSSQLGGQPQHF
TGTGCCAGCAGTTCCCAGTTGGGGGGTCAGCCCCAGCATTTT
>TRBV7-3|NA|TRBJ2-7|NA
CASSLTRAVSYEQYF
TGTGCCAGCAGCTTAACGAGGGCAGTGAGCTACGAGCAGTACTTC
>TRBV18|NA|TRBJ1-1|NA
CATEDRKNTEAFF
TGTGCCACAGAAGACAGGAAAAACACTGAAGCTTTCTTT
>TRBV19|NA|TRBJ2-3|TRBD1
CASSNWDRATSTDTQYF
TGTGCCAGTAGTAACTGGGACAGGGCTACTAGCACAGATACGCAGTATTTT
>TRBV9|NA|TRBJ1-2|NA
CASSVLQNYGYTF
TGTGCCAGCAGCGTACTACAGAACTATGGCTACACCTTC
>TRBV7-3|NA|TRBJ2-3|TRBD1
CASSFTDRGKSDTQYF
TGTGCCAGCAGCTTTACCGACAGGGGGAAGTCAGATACGCAGTATTTT
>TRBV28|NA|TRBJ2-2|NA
CASSFFGGTGELFF
TGTGCCAGCAGTTTCTTTGGGGGAACCGGGGAGCTGTTTTTT
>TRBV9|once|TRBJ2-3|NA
CASTVAVSESTQYF
TGTGCCAGCACCGTAGCTGTGAGCGAGAGTACGCAGTATTTT
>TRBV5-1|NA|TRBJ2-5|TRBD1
CASSPGTAYQETQYF
TGCGCCAGCAGCCCTGGGACAGCCTACCAAGAGACCCAGTACTTC
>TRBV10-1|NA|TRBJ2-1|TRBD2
CASTGRASSYNEQFF
TGCGCCAGCACCGGGAGGGCCAGCTCCTACAATGAGCAGTTCTTC
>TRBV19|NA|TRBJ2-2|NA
CASSVALVANTGELFF
TGTGCCAGTAGTGTCGCCCTAGTGGCGAACACCGGGGAGCTGTTTTTT
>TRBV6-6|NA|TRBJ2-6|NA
CASSSRAGGANVLTF
TGTGCCAGCAGTTCCAGGGCGGGCGGGGCCAACGTCCTGACTTTC
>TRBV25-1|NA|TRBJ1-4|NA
CASSRSQGPHEKLFF
TGTGCCAGCAGTCGTTCCCAAGGTCCGCATGAAAAACTGTTTTTT
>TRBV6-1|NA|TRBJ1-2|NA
CASSPGGTINYGYTF
TGTGCCAGCAGTCCGGGGGGGACGATCAACTATGGCTACACCTTC
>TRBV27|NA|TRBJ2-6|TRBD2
CASSFTGLAKPGANVLTF
TGTGCCAGCAGTTTCACGGGACTAGCGAAACCTGGGGCCAACGTCCTGACTTTC
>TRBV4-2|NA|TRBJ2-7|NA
CASSQDQQAPAYEQYF
TGTGCCAGCAGCCAAGATCAGCAGGCCCCCGCCTACGAGCAGTACTTC
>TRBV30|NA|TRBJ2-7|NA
CAWSVFGTFSYEQYF
TGTGCCTGGAGTGTTTTCGGGACATTCTCCTACGAGCAGTACTTC
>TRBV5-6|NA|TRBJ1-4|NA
CASSLQTDRSQKLFF
TGTGCCAGCAGCTTGCAGACGGACAGATCTCAAAAACTGTTTTTT
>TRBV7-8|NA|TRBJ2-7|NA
CASSLNSRAWEQYF
TGTGCCAGCAGCTTGAACAGCCGGGCATGGGAGCAGTACTTC
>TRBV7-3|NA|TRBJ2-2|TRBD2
CASSAQALGLAGTGELFF
TGTGCCAGCAGCGCACAAGCCCTCGGACTAGCGGGAACCGGGGAGCTGTTTTTT
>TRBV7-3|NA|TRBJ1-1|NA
CASSLVPGAGYEAFF
TGTGCCAGCAGCTTAGTGCCCGGGGCAGGGTATGAAGCTTTCTTT
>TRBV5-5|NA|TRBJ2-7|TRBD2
CASSLRLWTSGTYEQYF
TGTGCCAGCAGCTTGAGATTATGGACTAGCGGGACCTACGAGCAGTACTTC
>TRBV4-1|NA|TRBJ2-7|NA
CASSQDLSDPYEQYF
TGCGCCAGCAGCCAAGATCTGAGCGATCCCTACGAGCAGTACTTC
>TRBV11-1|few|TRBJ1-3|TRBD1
CASSTRQGLTSGNTIYF
TGTGCCAGCAGCACCCGACAGGGATTAACCTCTGGAAACACCATATATTTT
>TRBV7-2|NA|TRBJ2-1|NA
CASSLEGGNGNEQFF
TGTGCCAGCAGCTTAGAAGGGGGTAACGGCAATGAGCAGTTCTTC
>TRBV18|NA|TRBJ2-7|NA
CASSPGQLSYEQYF
TGTGCCAGCTCACCGGGGCAGCTCTCCTACGAGCAGTACTTC
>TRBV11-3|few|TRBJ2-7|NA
CASSGNRRENPYEQYF
TGTGCCAGCAGCGGCAACAGGAGGGAGAACCCCTACGAGCAGTACTTC
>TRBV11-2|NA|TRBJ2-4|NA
CASSLAWGGLAKNIQYF
TGTGCCAGCAGCTTAGCATGGGGCGGGCTAGCCAAAAACATTCAGTACTTC
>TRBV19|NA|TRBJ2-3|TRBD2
CASSKAGGNPDTQYF
TGTGCCAGTAGTAAAGCGGGAGGGAACCCAGATACGCAGTATTTT
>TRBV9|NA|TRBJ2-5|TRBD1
CASSVGQGAQETQYF
TGTGCCAGCAGCGTGGGACAGGGGGCCCAAGAGACCCAGTACTTC
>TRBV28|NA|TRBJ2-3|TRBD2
CASAPSGRTDTQYF
TGTGCCAGCGCCCCGTCCGGGAGGACAGATACGCAGTATTTT
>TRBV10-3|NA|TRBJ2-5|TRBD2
CAISETSDLRETQYF
TGTGCCATCAGTGAGACTAGCGACCTGCGGGAGACCCAGTACTTC
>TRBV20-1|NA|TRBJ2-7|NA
CSARTGYEQYF
TGCAGTGCTCGGACCGGTTACGAGCAGTACTTC